This TCR beta chain derives from a study of blood T cell repertoires in COVID-19. Per the authors' pipeline: Counts of nucleated cells, estimated from reference gene primer amplification, were obtained. Clones were sequenced by immunoSEQ multiplex PCR, and TCRdb holds only the in-frame ones, with some missing. Clone size and V and J calls were adopted from that table, with D and trimming inferred from the DNA. This sample yields 250,000 to 300,000 clones, of which around 88% are seen a single time; 5.5% to 8.5% belongs to the top ten. V dropped 3 bases and J dropped 4 bases, with 19 bases sitting between them. This CDR3 has 17 residues. Germline V lookup: CDR1 LNHDA, CDR2 SQIVND (reference sequence).

This receptor was identified in a woman aged 30 to 39 who had recovered from COVID-19. The chain recombines TRBV19 with TRBJ1-5, with D possibly being TRBD1 (6 bases). Source material: peripheral blood. In nucleotides, the CDR3 is TGTGCCAGTAGTATGAGGGGACACAACAGGGTGAATCAGCCCCAGCATTTT. This translates into CASSMRGHNRVNQPQHF.